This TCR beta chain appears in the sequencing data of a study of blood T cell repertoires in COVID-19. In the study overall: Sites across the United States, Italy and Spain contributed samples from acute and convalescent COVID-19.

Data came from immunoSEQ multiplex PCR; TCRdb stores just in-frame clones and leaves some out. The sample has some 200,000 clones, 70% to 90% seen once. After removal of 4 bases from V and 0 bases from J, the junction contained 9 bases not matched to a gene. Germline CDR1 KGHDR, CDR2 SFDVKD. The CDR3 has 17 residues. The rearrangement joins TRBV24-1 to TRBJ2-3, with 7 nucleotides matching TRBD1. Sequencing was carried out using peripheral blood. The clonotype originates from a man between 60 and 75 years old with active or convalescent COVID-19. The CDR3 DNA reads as TGTGCCACCAGTGACTCTACAGGGGACCTTAGCACAGATACGCAGTATTTT. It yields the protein CATSDSTGDLSTDTQYF.